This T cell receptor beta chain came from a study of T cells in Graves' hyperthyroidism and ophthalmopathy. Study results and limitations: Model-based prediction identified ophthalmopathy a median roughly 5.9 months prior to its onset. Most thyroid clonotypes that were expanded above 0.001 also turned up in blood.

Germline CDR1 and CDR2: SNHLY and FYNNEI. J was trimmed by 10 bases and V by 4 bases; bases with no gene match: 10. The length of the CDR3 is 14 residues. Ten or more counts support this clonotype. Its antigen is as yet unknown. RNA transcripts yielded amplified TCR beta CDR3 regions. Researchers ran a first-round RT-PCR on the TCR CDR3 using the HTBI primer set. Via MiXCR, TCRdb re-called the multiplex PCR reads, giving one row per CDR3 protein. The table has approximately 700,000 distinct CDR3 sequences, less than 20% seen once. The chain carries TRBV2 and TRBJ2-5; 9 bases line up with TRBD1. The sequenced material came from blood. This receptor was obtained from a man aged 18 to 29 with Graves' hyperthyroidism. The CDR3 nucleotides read TGTGCCAGCAGTGCTCGCCGGGACAGGGTTGACCAGTACTTC. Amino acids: CASSARRDRVDQYF.